The entry that follows covers one T cell receptor beta chain sequence. What it recognizes is unknown. Repertoires were generated with immunoSEQ multiplex PCR, while TCRdb's copy carries only in-frame clones and drops some. The sample records over 15,000 clones, 85% being singletons. The record originates from a study of T cells in narcolepsy. In the study overall: Patients with NT1 or NT2 and healthy control donors were enrolled.

General study findings and limits: Reportedly, autoreactive clonotypes were serially detected in patients' blood but not controls'.

The CDR3 totals 15 residues. CDR1 SGHNT and CDR2 YYREEE come from the germline V gene (reference sequence). V trimming: 3 bases; J trimming: 1 base; junction bases outside the gene matches: 6. The source material was memory (CD45RA-) CD4+ T cells from blood. The clonotype comes from a human donor in good health. J is TRBJ1-1 and V is TRBV5-4, with 7 nucleotides matching TRBD1. The CDR3 here is CASSSRGQPNTEAFF. In nucleotides, the CDR3 is TGTGCCAGCAGCTCGAGGGGGCAGCCGAACACTGAAGCTTTCTTT.